This T cell receptor (delta chain) was sequenced during a study of γδ T cells in repeated Plasmodium falciparum infection. Looking at the study overall: Malian children with intense seasonal malaria exposure were compared with matched Australian children. Each infection was followed by sampling at 21 days, plus baseline and some pre-infection draws.

Many counts were recorded for this clone. Its cognate antigen is unknown. TCRdb made new clone calls on the multiplex PCR reads using CATT. In the table there are approximately 93,000 delta-chain clones, approximately 0.96% of which are singletons. Gammadelta T cells were flow-sorted from PBMC into Vgamma9/Vdelta2+ and Vdelta2-negative populations for bulk analysis. Study-level findings and limits: In Vdelta2-negative, largely Vdelta1+, gammadelta repertoires, repeated controlled infections appeared to drive clonal selection waves. Compared with Australian children, Malian Vdelta2-negative repertoires seemed more clonal, less diverse, less shared.

Germline V gene data show CDR1 as TSWWSYY and CDR2 as QGS. V shed 0 bases and J 7 bases; nucleotides not matched to a gene: 20. The CDR3 length is 20 residues. Sequenced sample: gamma-delta T cells from blood. This receptor was identified in a pool of human donors (malaria-infected and uninfected, not separated). This chain joins TRDV1 and TRDJ1; 10 bases match TRDD3. The CDR3 sequence is CALGELRNRSRGIRFLKLIF. The CDR3 DNA is TGTGCTCTTGGGGAACTAAGGAATCGTTCGCGGGGGATACGCTTTCTTAAACTCATCTTT.